This TCR beta chain was documented in a study of technical replicates of blood from a handful of donors. TCRdb's table, derived via immunoSEQ multiplex PCR, lists solely in-frame clones and lacks some. Of about 62,000 clones listed, around 87% are singletons. The length of the CDR3 is 11 residues. The sequencing input was PBMCs. The receptor's source is a human donor in good health. Some clones in this sample may be carry-over from other donors' samples. The rearrangement uses TRBV12-2 and TRBJ2-2; the table's D call, TRBD1, has no DNA check behind it. TRBV12-2 is recorded as a pseudogene. As DNA, the CDR3 is TGTGCAAGACAGGGTTGCGGGGAGCTGTTTTTT. It codes for CARQGCGELFF.